The T cell receptor (beta chain) described here comes from a study of cytomegalovirus exposure and HLA in healthy donors. Study-wide results and limits: The study found most TCR sequences rare, yet found some public TCRs in many donors. The presence/absence work took it that sequencing depth was about the same across donors.

The length of the CDR3 is 15 residues. V lost 2 bases and J 11 bases, leaving 22 bases between the germline ends. Germline lookup yields CDR1 SGHDT and CDR2 YYEEEE. In the case of this clone: The antigen is undetermined.

The PCR used 60 Vbeta and 13 Jbeta primers. Libraries were prepared by immunoSEQ multiplex PCR; TCRdb keeps only in-frame clonotypes and omits some of them. This sample carries roughly 180,000 clones, 80% of them seen once, and the ten largest clones take 1.4%. This clonotype originated in a girl under 18 in good health and CMV-seropositive. The sequenced sample consisted of PBMCs. This chain links TRBV5-6 with TRBJ1-1; D perhaps matches TRBD1 (6 bases). CDR3 protein: CASSLPLGQFGGAFF. CDR3 bases: TGTGCCAGCAGCTTACCGCTCGGACAGTTCGGCGGTGCTTTCTTT.